This T cell receptor beta chain was obtained from a study of shared clonotypes between healthy human individuals. An assay was performed, and its level was deep. Assay: immunoSEQ multiplex PCR; the TCRdb copy retains only in-frame clones and omits some. Here the sample spans a few million clones, just over 90% being singletons. Remarks on this clone: What it recognizes is unknown.

Every one of the donors was a Caucasian adult that lived in Nashville, Tennessee. The study separated CD4+ cells into CD45RA+ naive and CD45RA-negative memory subsets. Study results and limitations: Expectations were that clonotype sharing among donors would be affected by sequencing depth.

Sequencing was done on a sample of naive CD4+ T cells sorted from blood. Noted subset: CD45RA+ positively selected. This clonotype was obtained from a man aged 18 to 29 in good health.

In nucleotides, the CDR3 is TGTGCCAGCAGCACGGGGGGGCGGAACACTGAAGCTTTCTTT. Translating gives CASSTGGRNTEAFF. The chain recombines TRBV5-6 with TRBJ1-1; D possibly corresponds to TRBD1 (6 bases). CDR1 is SGHDT, CDR2 YYEEEE, per germline. This CDR3 has 14 amino acids. V lost 4 bases to trimming and J lost 1 base, with 11 bases between them.